The 18 T cell receptor beta chains reported below all come from one sample, sequenced in a study of metastatic and nonmetastatic thyroid tumors. No treatment had been given to any patient before thyroid surgery. With MiXCR, TCRdb called clones anew from the PCR reads. The data contain tens of thousands of clones, roughly a fifth of them singletons. Sequencing used blood. The source of these receptors is a female donor with papillary thyroid cancer or a benign thyroid nodule (not recorded which). Some clones in this sample may be carry-over from other donors' samples.

In its sample, this clone was seen many times. The V gene is TRBV5-1, the J gene TRBJ2-7, with 7 bases identical to TRBD2. This CDR3 spans 17 amino acids. Germline V gene lookup returns CDR1 SGHRS and CDR2 YFSETQ. The V and J ends lost 0 bases and 5 bases, in that order; junction bases with no gene match: 14. CDR3 nucleotide sequence: TGCGCCAGCAGCTTGGATCAGGGATGGGGAGGGGTTGACGAGCAGTACTTC. This sequence encodes CASSLDQGWGGVDEQYF.

This clone was seen many times. V is TRBV12-3 or TRBV12-4 and J is TRBJ1-3; 7 bases are shared with TRBD1. The CDR3 is 14 amino acids. J was trimmed by 8 bases and V by 1 base; bases with no gene match: 5. CDR3 in amino acids: CASSLGQGADTIYF. DNA of the CDR3: TGTGCCAGCAGTTTAGGACAGGGTGCTGACACCATATATTTT.

This CDR3 is CSATHMGGYTF. The DNA of the CDR3 is TGCAGTGCCACCCACATGGGAGGCTACACCTTC. The chain carries TRBV20-1 and TRBJ1-2; D gene unclear. The CDR3 loop spans 11 amino acids. Deletions cut 6 bases from V and 8 bases from J, with 13 bases between. Germline CDR1 reads DFQATT; CDR2 reads SNEGSKA (reference sequence).

This clone was seen ten or more times. The chain recombines TRBV18 with TRBJ1-1, with D possibly matching TRBD1 (5 bases). The CDR3 spans 14 residues. Germline V gene sequence: CDR1 KGHSH, CDR2 LQKENI. Trimming pared 3 bases from V and 4 bases from J, leaving 12 bases between. CDR3 residues: CASSPVRGATEAFF. CDR3 nucleotides: TGTGCCAGCTCACCTGTGAGGGGCGCCACTGAAGCTTTCTTT. Full variable domain (remainder filled in from reference TRBV18 and TRBJ1-1): NAGVMQNPRHLVRRRGQEARLRCSPMKGHSHVYWYRQLPEEGLKFMVYLQKENIIDESGMPKERFSAEFPKEGPSILRIQQVVRGDSAAYFCASSPVRGATEAFFGQGTRLTVV.

The V and J genes are TRBV19 and TRBJ2-6; D may be TRBD1 (6 bases). V dropped 7 bases and J dropped 3 bases, with 13 bases sitting between them. This CDR3 comprises 15 residues. In germline, CDR1 is LNHDA, CDR2 SQIVND (reference sequence). DNA of the CDR3: TGTGCCAGTACCTCAGGGGTAGATGGGGCCAACGTCCTGACTTTC. This gives the protein CASTSGVDGANVLTF. The full variable domain, completed using reference TRBV19 and TRBJ2-6, is DGGITQSPKYLFRKEGQNVTLSCEQNLNHDAMYWYRQDPGQGLRLIYYSQIVNDFQKGDIAEGYSVSREKKESFPLTVTSAQKNPTAFYLCASTSGVDGANVLTFGAGSRLTVL.

This clone came up many times. The J gene is TRBJ1-1, the V gene TRBV4-1; 9 nucleotides agree with TRBD1. Germline trimming cut 3 bases from V and 4 bases from J; bases unmatched to any gene: 6. Per germline, CDR1 MGHRA and CDR2 YSYEKL. The CDR3 runs to 15 residues. For the CDR3, the DNA is TGCGCCAGCAGCCAGGGGGACAGGGAAAGCACTGAAGCTTTCTTT. Its translation: CASSQGDRESTEAFF.

This clone showed up many times. This chain uses TRBV11-2 with TRBJ1-1, with D perhaps matching TRBD1 (6 bases). This CDR3 is built from 13 residues. CDR1 and CDR2 (germline): SGHAT, FQNNGV. The V end lost 6 bases, the J end lost 4 bases, and 12 bases lay between the germline ends. As DNA, the CDR3 is TGTGCCAGCAGTACCAAACAGGGCACTGAAGCTTTCTTT. Encoded protein: CASSTKQGTEAFF.

This clone turned up a few times. The J gene is TRBJ2-3, the V gene TRBV6-1; D is undetermined. The CDR3 is 12 amino acids. V was clipped by 5 bases and J by 4 bases, with 7 bases between them. Germline V gene sequence: CDR1 MNHNS, CDR2 SASEGT. CDR3 nucleotides: TGTGCCAGCAGTTTTACAGCAGATACGCAGTATTTT. This translates into CASSFTADTQYF.

Many counts were recorded for this clone. This sequence joins TRBV5-1 and TRBJ2-3; a weak D match, TRBD2 (6 bases). V lost 0 bases and J lost 4, with 9 bases in between. This CDR3 has 14 amino acids. The germline V gene has CDR1 SGHRS and CDR2 YFSETQ. CDR3 residues: CASSLVGDSDTQYF. DNA for the CDR3: TGCGCCAGCAGCTTGGTGGGGGACTCAGATACGCAGTATTTT.

This clone was seen at least ten times. This chain joins TRBV9 and TRBJ2-3, with TRBD2 identical over 15 bases. This CDR3 has 16 amino acids. Per germline, CDR1 SGDLS and CDR2 YYNGEE. With 4 bases clipped from V and 4 bases from J, the junction kept 4 bases outside the gene matches. CDR3 in DNA: TGTGCCAGCAGCCCCCGGACTAGCGGGGGGGCAGATACGCAGTATTTT. As protein: CASSPRTSGGADTQYF.

This clone rates as medium-sized. The V and J genes are TRBV6-2 or TRBV6-3 and TRBJ2-7; perhaps TRBD2 as D (6 bases). V lost 8 bases and J lost 1, with 12 bases in between. The CDR3 totals 13 residues. Germline V gene lookup returns CDR1 MNHEY and CDR2 SVGEGT. The CDR3 DNA reads as TGTGCCAGCGGGGGGTCGAGGTCCTACGAGCAGTACTTC. Protein product: CASGGSRSYEQYF.

This clone was detected ten times or more. V is TRBV9 and J is TRBJ2-3, with 11 bases lining up with TRBD1. The CDR3 loop spans 17 amino acids. Germline CDR1 reads SGDLS; CDR2 reads YYNGEE. Trimming at V came to 0 bases and at J to 5 bases, leaving 8 bases not matched to a gene. The CDR3 spells CASSVATGQGAGDTQYF. The CDR3 DNA reads TGTGCCAGCAGCGTAGCTACAGGACAGGGGGCCGGAGATACGCAGTATTTT.

The CDR3 protein is CSARTGNTEAFF. The CDR3 bases are TGCAGTGCTCGGACAGGGAACACTGAAGCTTTCTTT. The chain combines TRBV20-1 with TRBJ1-1, with 7 bases that match TRBD1. The CDR3 sequence is 12 residues long. CDR1 DFQATT and CDR2 SNEGSKA come from the germline V gene (reference sequence). The V segment lost 5 bases and the J segment 1 base; nucleotides outside the gene matches: 1.

V gene TRBV28 combines with J gene TRBJ1-2; 8 nucleotides match TRBD1. The V gene end was trimmed by 2 bases and the J gene end by 8 bases; junction bases not matched to a gene: 4. Germline V gene lookup returns CDR1 MDHEN and CDR2 SYDVKM. The CDR3 loop spans 13 amino acids. CDR3 bases: TGTGCCAGCAGTTTAATGACAGGGGACGGCTACACCTTC. Protein: CASSLMTGDGYTF.

This clone was picked up many times. J is TRBJ1-2 and V is TRBV4-2; the match to TRBD1 covers 9 bases. CDR1 LGHNA and CDR2 YNFKEQ come from the germline V gene. The V and J ends lost 4 bases and 2 bases, in that order; junction bases with no gene match: 8. This CDR3 contains 16 residues. CDR3 sequence reads: CASSPLTGGKNYGYTF. CDR3 sequence (DNA): TGTGCCAGCAGCCCACTCACAGGGGGCAAGAACTATGGCTACACCTTC.

The sample holds many counts of this clone. The chain employs TRBV7-2 and TRBJ1-1; 7 bases are shared with TRBD1. Germline V gene data show CDR1 as SGHTA and CDR2 as FQGNSA. The CDR3 has 13 residues. Trimming took 5 bases from V and 4 from J; bases not matched to a gene: 4. The CDR3 DNA sequence: TGTGCCAGCAGCATCCAGGGGGGCACTGAAGCTTTCTTT. This sequence encodes CASSIQGGTEAFF.

This clone was seen repeatedly, ten times or more. The rearrangement links TRBV18 to TRBJ1-2, with no clear D. V lost 3 bases, J lost 0 bases, and 23 bases lay in between. The CDR3 contains 19 residues. Looked up from germline, CDR1 is KGHSH and CDR2 is LQKENI. The CDR3 region has the DNA TGTGCCAGCTCACCTGAACCCTTCCGCGGCAAGAACTCTAACTATGGCTACACCTTC. It encodes CASSPEPFRGKNSNYGYTF. Full variable domain (rest looked up from reference TRBV18 and TRBJ1-2): NAGVMQNPRHLVRRRGQEARLRCSPMKGHSHVYWYRQLPEEGLKFMVYLQKENIIDESGMPKERFSAEFPKEGPSILRIQQVVRGDSAAYFCASSPEPFRGKNSNYGYTFGSGTRLTVV.

This clone was found a few times. This chain joins TRBV10-1 and TRBJ2-1; 10 positions match TRBD2. The germline V gene encodes CDR1 WNHNN and CDR2 SYGVQD (reference sequence). V gave up 7 bases and J gave up 15 bases; unmatched junction bases: 12. The CDR3 runs 13 residues. This CDR3 is CASMSQREGRRFF. Here the CDR3 DNA reads TGCGCCAGCATGTCCCAGCGGGAGGGTCGGCGGTTCTTC.